This record looks at one TCR beta chain sequence and its context. Its antigen is still unknown. Construction of the TCRbeta library involved unique molecular identifiers. Each CDR3 protein is one row after TCRdb ran MiXCR on the PCR reads. The sample lists 450,000 to 550,000 distinct CDR3 sequences; more than 9.5% were seen once. These data originate in a study of T-cell reconstitution after alpha-beta-depleted transplantation in children. Study outcomes and limitations: Reportedly, alpha-beta T cells present about two months post-transplant originated from several hundred expanded clones of graft origin. After transplant, high TCRbeta diversity at day 60 in some patients arose from surviving recipient T cells and thymic progenitors.

With V trimmed by 5 bases and J by 8 bases, 7 bases remained unmatched. CDR1 is SGHTA, CDR2 FQGNSA, per germline. CDR3 length: 14 residues. The clonotype comes from a female patient younger than 10 who had a stem cell transplant for aplastic anemia, so the T cells may come from the graft donor. Here the sequenced sample was PBMCs, mostly from graft donor cells, taken 180 days after TCRalphabeta/CD19-depleted stem cell transplant. V gene TRBV7-2 combines with J gene TRBJ2-4, with 9 bases aligning to TRBD2. In DNA, the CDR3 is TGTGCCAGCAGCCCAAGGACTAGCGCTGACATTCAGTACTTC. Translated: CASSPRTSADIQYF.